These 26 T cell receptor beta chains originate from one sample sequenced in a study of blood T cell repertoires in COVID-19. Data came from immunoSEQ multiplex PCR; TCRdb stores just in-frame clones and leaves some out. The sample lists around 200,000 clones; roughly nine tenths were seen once. The sequencing sample was made of peripheral blood. These receptors originate from a man in his 70s with active or convalescent COVID-19.

This clone was detected a few times. The chain employs TRBV28 and TRBJ1-1, with D unclear. The CDR3 is made up of 15 amino acids. The germline V gene has CDR1 MDHEN and CDR2 SYDVKM. Trimming shortened V by 6 bases and J by 4 bases, and 18 bases separated the two germline ends. The CDR3 bases are TGTGCCAGCAGGTCAGGAGGGCTAGAAATCACTGAAGCTTTCTTT. It encodes CASRSGGLEITEAFF.

This clone is a singleton in its sample. The chain carries TRBV6-2 or TRBV6-3 and TRBJ1-4, with D unclear. Trimming took 6 bases from V and 5 from J, leaving 13 bases between them. The V gene's germline CDR1 is MNHEY and CDR2 SVGEGT. The CDR3 runs 14 residues. The CDR3 here is CASSRGGWNEKLFF. DNA of the CDR3: TGTGCCAGCAGCCGTGGAGGGTGGAATGAAAAACTGTTTTTT.

The gene calls are TRBV6-2 or TRBV6-3 and TRBJ2-7, with D tentatively TRBD2 (6 bases). The germline V and J ends were trimmed by 3 bases and 3 bases, with 15 bases remaining between them. The germline gives CDR1 MNHEY, CDR2 SVGEGT. This CDR3 is 15 amino acids long. CDR3 in DNA: TGTGCCAGCAGTTATTATGGGGGGACTGGCTACGAGCAGTACTTC. This gives the protein CASSYYGGTGYEQYF.

The V call is TRBV6-1, the J call TRBJ1-5, with TRBD1 as a possible D gene (5 bases). The germline V gene has CDR1 MNHNS and CDR2 SASEGT. The CDR3 contains 15 residues. The ends were cut back, 1 base at V and 1 base at J, with 8 bases in the middle. CDR3 nucleotide sequence: TGTGCCAGCAGTGAAGAGGGACTCAGCAATCAGCCCCAGCATTTT. It specifies CASSEEGLSNQPQHF.

The chain is built from TRBV10-2 and TRBJ1-1; unclear D gene. The length of the CDR3 is 15 residues. Per the germline V gene, CDR1 is WSHSY and CDR2 is SAAADI. The V gene lost 7 bases and the J gene lost 5 bases, with 20 bases spanning the gap. The CDR3 coding sequence is TGCGCCAGCAAACAAGTGGACTCCAGGCGTACTGAAGCTTTCTTT. Translating it yields CASKQVDSRRTEAFF.

The CDR3 region has the DNA TGTGCCAGCAGTTTGGAGTTGAGCTATGGCTACACCTTC. This gives the protein CASSLELSYGYTF. The rearrangement uses TRBV28 and TRBJ1-2; D not certain. This CDR3 region has 13 residues. Germline V gene lookup returns CDR1 MDHEN and CDR2 SYDVKM. V lost 3 bases to trimming and J lost 4 bases, with 9 bases between them.

This rearrangement joins TRBV15 to TRBJ1-6; D unclear. Germline CDR1 LNHNV, CDR2 YYDKDF (reference sequence). Trimming stripped 5 bases from V and 0 bases from J, with 11 bases between. The CDR3 loop spans 16 amino acids. The CDR3 loop reads CATSDGASSYNSPLHF. The CDR3, as DNA: TGTGCCACCAGCGATGGAGCGAGCTCCTATAATTCACCCCTCCACTTT.

V and J are TRBV20-1 and TRBJ2-3; D might be TRBD2 (6 bases). Trimming took 3 bases from V and 3 from J, leaving 13 bases between them. The CDR3 totals 14 residues. CDR1 is DFQATT and CDR2 is SNEGSKA in the germline V gene (reference sequence). In DNA form, the CDR3 reads TGCAGTGCTAGTTACGGGAGCCATACAGATACGCAGTATTTT. Translated, it gives CSASYGSHTDTQYF.

This clone has only one observation. V is TRBV5-1 and J is TRBJ2-7; possible D gene TRBD1, 6 bases. The CDR3 totals 14 residues. The V end lost 0 bases, the J end lost 12 bases, and 19 bases lay between the germline ends. In germline, CDR1 is SGHRS, CDR2 YFSETQ. Written as DNA, the CDR3 is TGCGCCAGCAGCTTGGGCCGGACACAGGGTCTCTTGTACTTC. It codes for CASSLGRTQGLLYF.

The CDR3 is CASSQEWENQPQHF. The DNA for the CDR3 is TGCGCCAGCAGCCAAGAATGGGAGAATCAGCCCCAGCATTTT. The chain uses TRBV4-1 and TRBJ1-5; no clear D. Germline V gene lookup returns CDR1 MGHRA and CDR2 YSYEKL. This CDR3 has 14 residues. V was pared by 0 bases and J by 4 bases, with 7 bases between.

DNA for the CDR3: TGTGCCAGCAGTTTAGCCCCCCCCCGGGGCACTGAAGCTTTCTTT. Its protein product is CASSLAPPRGTEAFF. The rearrangement uses TRBV28 and TRBJ1-1; D gene unclear. The ends were cut back, 2 bases at V and 4 bases at J, with 14 bases in the middle. The CDR3 spans 15 residues. CDR1 and CDR2 from the germline V gene are MDHEN and SYDVKM.

This sequence joins TRBV5-1 and TRBJ2-3; 8 bases line up with TRBD1. The CDR3 has 16 residues. Trimming took 4 bases from V and 0 from J; bases not matched to a gene: 7. Per germline, CDR1 SGHRS and CDR2 YFSETQ. CDR3 coding DNA: TGCGCCAGCAGCCTACAGGGGGGCGGAAGCACAGATACGCAGTATTTT. It yields the protein CASSLQGGGSTDTQYF.

CDR3 coding DNA: TGTGCCAGCAGTTACCTGACAGAGTACAATCAGCCCCAGCATTTT. Its protein product is CASSYLTEYNQPQHF. This sequence joins TRBV6-6 and TRBJ1-5, with D perhaps matching TRBD1 (5 bases). Germline V gene sequence: CDR1 MNHNY, CDR2 SVGAGI (reference sequence). The CDR3 sequence is 15 residues long. The germline V and J ends were trimmed by 2 bases and 3 bases, with 11 bases remaining between them.

The CDR3 nucleotides are TGTGCCAGTAGTAGACAGGGCAGGACAGATACGCAGTATTTT. Its protein is CASSRQGRTDTQYF. The chain couples TRBV19 to TRBJ2-3; 7 positions match TRBD1. The CDR3 runs to 14 residues. J was trimmed by 3 bases and V by 4 bases; bases with no gene match: 4. Germline values: CDR1 LNHDA, CDR2 SQIVND (reference sequence).

This sequence joins TRBV6-5 and TRBJ1-2, with D unresolved. Trimming shortened V by 6 bases and J by 8 bases, and 16 bases separated the two germline ends. Germline V gives CDR1 MNHEY, CDR2 SVGAGI. The length of the CDR3 is 13 residues. For the CDR3, the DNA is TGTGCCAGCAGCCCCGGAGGTGGACGAGGCTACACCTTC. Encoded protein: CASSPGGGRGYTF.

The V gene is TRBV18, the J gene TRBJ1-1, with D possibly matching TRBD1 (5 bases). This CDR3 is 17 amino acids long. The V end was cut by 3 bases, the J end by 0 bases, with 17 bases between. Germline V CDR1 and CDR2: KGHSH, LQKENI. The CDR3 here is CASSPGAGTRMNTEAFF. The CDR3, as DNA: TGTGCCAGCTCACCCGGTGCGGGGACGAGAATGAACACTGAAGCTTTCTTT.

The genes are TRBV29-1 and TRBJ2-2, with 7 bases fitting TRBD1. J was trimmed by 6 bases and V by 2 bases; bases with no gene match: 6. This CDR3 region has 14 residues. Germline CDR1 is SQVTM and CDR2 is ANQGSEA. DNA for the CDR3: TGCAGCGTTGAAATGGCGACAGGGCCCGGGGAGCTGTTTTTT. Translating gives CSVEMATGPGELFF.

V usage is TRBV7-2 and J usage is TRBJ1-1; D gene unclear. Germline V CDR1 and CDR2: SGHTA, FQGNSA. Deletions cut 2 bases from V and 4 bases from J, with 11 bases between. CDR3 length: 14 amino acids. Here the CDR3 reads CASSLRGRATEAFF. The CDR3 coding sequence is TGTGCCAGCAGCTTACGGGGAAGGGCCACTGAAGCTTTCTTT. The full variable domain, in which reference TRBV7-2 and TRBJ1-1 provide the parts outside the CDR3, is GAGVSQSPSNKVTEKGKDVELRCDPISGHTALYWYRQSLGQGLEFLIYFQGNSAPDKSGLPSDRFSAERTGGSVSTLTIQRTQQEDSAVYLCASSLRGRATEAFFGQGTRLTVV.

The chain uses TRBV3-1 (or the pseudogene TRBV3-2) and TRBJ1-2, with unresolved D. Germline V CDR1 and CDR2: LGHDT, YNNKEL (reference sequence). This CDR3 contains 13 residues. The ends were cut back, 5 bases at V and 6 bases at J, with 13 bases in the middle. CDR3 sequence reads: CASSIQTRDGYTF. The DNA for the CDR3 is TGTGCCAGCAGCATCCAGACGAGGGATGGCTACACCTTC.

About this clone itself: Sequence at one end of the junction differs from germline and may be a read error. The rearrangement links TRBV11-2 to TRBJ2-5; no definite D call. Per the germline V gene, CDR1 is SGHAT and CDR2 is FQNNGV. This CDR3 is built from 12 residues. DNA of the CDR3: TGTGCCAGCAGATTAGGGCCGGAGACCCAGTACTTC. Translation: CASRLGPETQYF.

This clone was picked up one time. The J gene is TRBJ1-2, the V gene TRBV18; 8 bases are shared with TRBD1. This CDR3 comprises 17 residues. The V gene's germline CDR1 is KGHSH and CDR2 LQKENI. The trim removed 1 base at V and 2 bases at J, leaving 9 bases unmatched. The CDR3 coding sequence is TGTGCCAGCTCACCACGAACATTGGGACAGGCAAACTATGGCTACACCTTC. As protein: CASSPRTLGQANYGYTF.

The chain has TRBV27 and TRBJ1-6; a possible D gene is TRBD1 (5 bases). Looked up from germline, CDR1 is MNHEY and CDR2 is SMNVEV (reference sequence). The CDR3 length is 17 residues. V dropped 6 bases and J dropped 0 bases, with 15 bases sitting between them. For the CDR3, the DNA is TGTGCCAGCAGACAGAGACAGCCCAGCTCCTATAATTCACCCCTCCACTTT. Protein sequence: CASRQRQPSSYNSPLHF.

The V gene is TRBV4-3, the J gene TRBJ1-4; D is ambiguous. CDR1 is LGHNA and CDR2 is YSLEER in the germline V gene. There are 17 residues in the CDR3. Trimming pared 0 bases from V and 8 bases from J, leaving 19 bases between. CDR3 DNA sequence: TGCGCCAGCAGCCAAGAAATCTCCGGGAGCTTCTACGAAAAACTGTTTTTT. Its translation is CASSQEISGSFYEKLFF.

V gene TRBV5-1 combines with J gene TRBJ2-3; TRBD1 aligns across 7 bases. Germline-derived CDR1 and CDR2 are SGHRS and YFSETQ. V was clipped by 4 bases and J by 4 bases; unmatched bases: 9. The CDR3 totals 15 residues. In nucleotides, the CDR3 is TGCGCCAGCAGCACCCGGGACAGCCGGGCAGATACGCAGTATTTT. Translating it yields CASSTRDSRADTQYF.

The chain employs TRBV2 and TRBJ1-2; 9 bases match TRBD1. The CDR3 length is 15 residues. The germline V gene has CDR1 SNHLY and CDR2 FYNNEI. J gave up 1 base and V 7 bases, and 7 bases lay outside the gene matches. The CDR3 loop is CASIGQGWGNYGYTF. DNA of the CDR3: TGTGCCAGCATTGGACAGGGGTGGGGTAACTATGGCTACACCTTC.

The chain has TRBV30 and TRBJ1-2; D is undetermined. CDR1 and CDR2 from the germline V gene are GTSNPN and SVGIG (reference sequence). V lost 1 base, J lost 8 bases, and 14 bases lay in between. The CDR3 sequence is 13 residues long. The CDR3 here is CAWSAFFDSGYTF. CDR3 bases: TGTGCCTGGAGTGCGTTCTTCGACTCGGGCTACACCTTC.